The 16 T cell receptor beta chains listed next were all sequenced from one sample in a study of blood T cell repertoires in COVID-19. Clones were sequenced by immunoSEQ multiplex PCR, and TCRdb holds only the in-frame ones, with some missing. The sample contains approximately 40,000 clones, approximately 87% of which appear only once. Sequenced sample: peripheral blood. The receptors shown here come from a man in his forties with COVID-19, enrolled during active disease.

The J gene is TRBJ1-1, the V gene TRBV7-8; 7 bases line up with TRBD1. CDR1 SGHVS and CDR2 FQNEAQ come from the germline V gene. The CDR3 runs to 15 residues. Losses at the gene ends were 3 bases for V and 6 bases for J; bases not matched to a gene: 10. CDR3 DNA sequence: TGTGCCAGCAGCTTTCGCAGGGGGGACAGCTCTGAAGCTTTCTTT. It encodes CASSFRRGDSSEAFF. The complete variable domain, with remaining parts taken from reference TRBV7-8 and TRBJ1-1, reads GAGVSQSPRYKVAKRGQDVALRCDPISGHVSLFWYQQALGQGPEFLTYFQNEAQLDKSGLPSDRFFAERPEGSVSTLKIQRTQQEDSAVYLCASSFRRGDSSEAFFGQGTRLTVV.

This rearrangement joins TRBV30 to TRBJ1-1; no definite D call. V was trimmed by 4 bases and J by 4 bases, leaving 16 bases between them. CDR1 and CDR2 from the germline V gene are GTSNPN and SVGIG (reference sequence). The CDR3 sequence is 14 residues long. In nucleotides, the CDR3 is TGTGCCTGGACCCTCGGAACCCGCGGCACTGAAGCTTTCTTT. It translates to CAWTLGTRGTEAFF.

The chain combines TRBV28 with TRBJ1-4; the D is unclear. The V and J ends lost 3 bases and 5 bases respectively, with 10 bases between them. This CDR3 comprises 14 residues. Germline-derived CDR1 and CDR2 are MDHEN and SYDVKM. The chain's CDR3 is CASSLEDGNEKLFF. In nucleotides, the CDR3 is TGTGCCAGCAGTTTGGAGGACGGGAATGAAAAACTGTTTTTT.

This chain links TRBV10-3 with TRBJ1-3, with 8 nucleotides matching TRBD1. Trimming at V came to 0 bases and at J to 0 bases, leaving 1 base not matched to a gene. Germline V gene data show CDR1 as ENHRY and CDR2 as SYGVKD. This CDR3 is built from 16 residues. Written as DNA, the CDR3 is TGTGCCATCAGTGAGTCAACAGGGGGCTCTGGAAACACCATATATTTT. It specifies CAISESTGGSGNTIYF.

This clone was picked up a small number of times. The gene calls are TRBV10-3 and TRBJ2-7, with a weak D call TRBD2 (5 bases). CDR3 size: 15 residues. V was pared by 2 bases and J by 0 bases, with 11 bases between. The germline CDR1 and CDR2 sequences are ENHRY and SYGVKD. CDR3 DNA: TGTGCCATCAGTGAGGTGGAGGCCGCCTCCTACGAGCAGTACTTC. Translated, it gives CAISEVEAASYEQYF.

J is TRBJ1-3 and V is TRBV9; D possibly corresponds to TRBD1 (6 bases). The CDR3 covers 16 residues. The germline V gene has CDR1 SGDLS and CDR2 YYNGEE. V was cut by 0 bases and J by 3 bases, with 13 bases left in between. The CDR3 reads CASSVEGGRFGNTIYF. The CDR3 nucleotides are TGTGCCAGCAGCGTAGAGGGGGGGAGGTTTGGAAACACCATATATTTT.

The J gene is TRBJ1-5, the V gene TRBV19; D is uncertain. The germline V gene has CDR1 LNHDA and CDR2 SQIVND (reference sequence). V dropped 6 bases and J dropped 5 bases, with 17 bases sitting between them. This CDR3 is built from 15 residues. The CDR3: CASSPLLVRDQPQHF. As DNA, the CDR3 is TGTGCCAGTAGCCCCTTACTTGTTCGGGATCAGCCCCAGCATTTT.

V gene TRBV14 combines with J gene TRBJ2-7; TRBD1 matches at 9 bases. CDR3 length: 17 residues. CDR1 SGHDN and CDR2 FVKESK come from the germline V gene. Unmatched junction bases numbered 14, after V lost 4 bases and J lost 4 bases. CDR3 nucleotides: TGTGCCAGCAGCCCTCCCGTAGGACAGGGGAAATGGTACGAGCAGTACTTC. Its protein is CASSPPVGQGKWYEQYF. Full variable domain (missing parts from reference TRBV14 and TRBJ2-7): EAGVTQFPSHSVIEKGQTVTLRCDPISGHDNLYWYRRVMGKEIKFLLHFVKESKQDESGMPNNRFLAERTGGTYSTLKVQPAELEDSGVYFCASSPPVGQGKWYEQYFGPGTRLTVT.

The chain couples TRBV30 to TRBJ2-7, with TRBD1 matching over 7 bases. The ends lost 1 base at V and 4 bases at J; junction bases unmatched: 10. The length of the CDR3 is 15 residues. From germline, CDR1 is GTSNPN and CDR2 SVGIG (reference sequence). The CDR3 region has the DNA TGTGCCTGGAGTGAGGGGGCCGACGCTGGATACGAGCAGTACTTC. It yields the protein CAWSEGADAGYEQYF. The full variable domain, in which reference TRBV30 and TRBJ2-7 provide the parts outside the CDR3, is SQTIHQWPATLVQPVGSPLSLECTVEGTSNPNLYWYRQAAGRGLQLLFYSVGIGQISSEVPQNLSASRPQDRQFILSSKKLLLSDSGFYLCAWSEGADAGYEQYFGPGTRLTVT.

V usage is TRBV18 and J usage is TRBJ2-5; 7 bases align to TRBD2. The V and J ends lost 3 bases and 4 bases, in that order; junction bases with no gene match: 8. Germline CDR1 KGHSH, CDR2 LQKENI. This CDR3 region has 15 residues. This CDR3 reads CASSPLREGRETQYF. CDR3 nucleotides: TGTGCCAGCTCACCGTTGAGGGAGGGCCGAGAGACCCAGTACTTC.

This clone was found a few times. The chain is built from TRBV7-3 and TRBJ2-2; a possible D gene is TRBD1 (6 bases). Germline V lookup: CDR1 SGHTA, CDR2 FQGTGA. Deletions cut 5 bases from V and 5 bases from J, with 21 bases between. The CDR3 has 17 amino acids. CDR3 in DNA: TGTGCCAGCAGCCTGACTACAGGGTTGGGAGTTACCGGGGAGCTGTTTTTT. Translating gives CASSLTTGLGVTGELFF.

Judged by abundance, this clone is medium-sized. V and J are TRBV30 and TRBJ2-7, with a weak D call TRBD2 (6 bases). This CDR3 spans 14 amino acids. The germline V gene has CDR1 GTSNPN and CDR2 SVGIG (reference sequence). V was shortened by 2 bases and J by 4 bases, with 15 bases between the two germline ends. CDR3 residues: CAWSHGTSTYEQYF. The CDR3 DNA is TGTGCCTGGAGTCACGGGACTTCCACATACGAGCAGTACTTC. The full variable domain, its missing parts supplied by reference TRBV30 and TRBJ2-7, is SQTIHQWPATLVQPVGSPLSLECTVEGTSNPNLYWYRQAAGRGLQLLFYSVGIGQISSEVPQNLSASRPQDRQFILSSKKLLLSDSGFYLCAWSHGTSTYEQYFGPGTRLTVT.

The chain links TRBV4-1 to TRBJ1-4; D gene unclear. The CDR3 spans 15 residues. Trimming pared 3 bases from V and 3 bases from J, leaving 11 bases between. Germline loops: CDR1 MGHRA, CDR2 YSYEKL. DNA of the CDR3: TGCGCCAGCAGCCATAGAGTCTTATCTAATGAAAAACTGTTTTTT. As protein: CASSHRVLSNEKLFF.

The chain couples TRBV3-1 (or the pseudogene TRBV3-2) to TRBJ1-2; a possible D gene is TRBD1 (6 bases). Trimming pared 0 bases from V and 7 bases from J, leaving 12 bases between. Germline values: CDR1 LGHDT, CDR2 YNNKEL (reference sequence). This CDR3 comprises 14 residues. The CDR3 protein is CASSQERGRGGYTF. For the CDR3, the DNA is TGTGCCAGCAGCCAAGAAAGGGGGAGGGGTGGCTACACCTTC.

CDR3 sequence (DNA): TGTGCCAGCGCGGGGGGGCCCGGAACGGACCCTGAAGCTTTCTTT. The encoded protein is CASAGGPGTDPEAFF. The rearrangement joins TRBV2 to TRBJ1-1; maybe TRBD1 (6 bases). The V end was cut by 8 bases, the J end by 6 bases, with 22 bases between. The CDR3 extends over 15 amino acids. The germline V gene encodes CDR1 SNHLY and CDR2 FYNNEI.

CDR3 DNA: TGCGCCAGCAGCTCATGGACAGGGGGCATGGGAGATACGCAGTATTTT. Residues: CASSSWTGGMGDTQYF. The chain couples TRBV5-1 to TRBJ2-3, with TRBD1 matching 11 bases. The V gene end was trimmed by 3 bases and the J gene end by 5 bases; junction bases not matched to a gene: 8. This CDR3 has 16 amino acids. CDR1 is SGHRS, CDR2 YFSETQ, per germline.